The 9 T cell receptor beta chains below come from one sample, sequenced in a study of CD8+ T cells in alopecia areata. Once RNA had been extracted, it was reverse transcribed into cDNA to act as the sequencing template. Profiling relied on immunoSEQ multiplex PCR, and the TCRdb table lists in-frame clones only, not all of them. The data hold 95,000 to 120,000 clones, with 56% observed a single time. Indicated treatment: oral pan-JAK inhibitor, 5-10 mg twice daily. Sequences were derived from CD4+ T cells sorted from blood, sampled at week 24, from a patient treated with tofacitinib. These TCRs come from a human donor with alopecia areata.

The chain carries TRBV7-6 and TRBJ2-5; 12 nucleotides match TRBD2. This CDR3 comprises 17 residues. Germline V CDR1 and CDR2: SGHVS, FNYEAQ. J was trimmed by 5 bases and V by 5 bases; bases with no gene match: 12. For the CDR3, the DNA is TGTGCCAGCAGCCCGTACCAGACTAGCGGGGGTTGGGAGACCCAGTACTTC. Translated: CASSPYQTSGGWETQYF.

This chain uses TRBV30 with TRBJ2-3; TRBD2 might be the D (5 bases). Trimming left V 0 bases short and J 6 bases short, with 10 bases between. CDR1 is GTSNPN, CDR2 SVGIG, per germline (reference sequence). This CDR3 spans 13 amino acids. CDR3 loop: CAWSVQERDTQYF. For the CDR3, the DNA is TGTGCCTGGAGTGTACAAGAGCGGGATACGCAGTATTTT.

The chain carries TRBV5-6 and TRBJ1-1; D is unresolved. Germline V CDR1 and CDR2: SGHDT, YYEEEE. There are 15 residues in the CDR3. V was clipped by 0 bases and J by 1 base, with 10 bases between them. CDR3 residues: CASSLVGSTNTEAFF. The CDR3 DNA follows: TGTGCCAGCAGCTTGGTTGGGTCGACGAACACTGAAGCTTTCTTT.

In its sample, this clone was seen once. This chain joins TRBV30 and TRBJ1-5; D is possibly TRBD1 (5 bases). CDR3 length: 15 amino acids. The V and J ends lost 6 bases and 0 bases respectively, with 15 bases between them. From germline, CDR1 is GTSNPN and CDR2 SVGIG (reference sequence). The CDR3 nucleotides read TGTGCCTGCAATAGGGGTCCTTATAGCAATCAGCCCCAGCATTTT. It specifies CACNRGPYSNQPQHF.

The CDR3 sequence: CATARDRPYGYTF. The CDR3 region has the DNA TGTGCCACCGCCCGGGACAGGCCCTATGGCTACACCTTC. The rearrangement uses TRBV30 and TRBJ1-2; 8 bases agree with TRBD1. V gave up 8 bases and J gave up 4 bases; unmatched junction bases: 9. CDR3 length: 13 residues. Germline lookup yields CDR1 GTSNPN and CDR2 SVGIG (reference sequence).

This clone was seen a handful of times. This specimen includes other DNA sequences encoding the same CDR3. The chain carries TRBV11-2 and TRBJ2-5; D gene unclear. Germline V gene sequence: CDR1 SGHAT, CDR2 FQNNGV. CDR3 size: 11 residues. V was trimmed by 5 bases and J by 5 bases, leaving 6 bases between them. The CDR3 nucleotides are TGTGCCAGCAGCCTAGGGGAGACCCAGTACTTC. Translated, it gives CASSLGETQYF.

This clone occurred a few times. The V and J genes are TRBV7-9 and TRBJ2-1; 10 nucleotides line up with TRBD2. Germline assignment: CDR1 SEHNR and CDR2 FQNEAQ (reference sequence). This CDR3 has 15 amino acids. Losses at the gene ends were 3 bases for V and 8 bases for J; bases not matched to a gene: 7. The CDR3 sequence is CASSFSGGAADEQFF. CDR3 nucleotides: TGTGCCAGCAGCTTCAGCGGGGGGGCAGCGGATGAGCAGTTCTTC.

This clone was detected once. V and J are TRBV29-1 and TRBJ2-3, with 10 positions matching TRBD2. Germline lookup yields CDR1 SQVTM and CDR2 ANQGSEA. Trimming removed 7 bases from V and 3 bases from J; junction bases left unmatched: 7. The CDR3 has 14 residues. CDR3 in DNA: TGCAGCGCCGAGGCTAGCGGGGGAACAGATACGCAGTATTTT. Protein: CSAEASGGTDTQYF.

The chain carries TRBV10-3 and TRBJ1-5; weak D call: TRBD1 (5 bases). The V end lost 2 bases, the J end lost 4 bases, and 9 bases lay between the germline ends. CDR1 ENHRY and CDR2 SYGVKD come from the germline V gene. The CDR3 is 14 amino acids. CDR3 coding DNA: TGTGCCATCAGTGAGAGGCAGGGAAATCAGCCCCAGCATTTT. Protein: CAISERQGNQPQHF.